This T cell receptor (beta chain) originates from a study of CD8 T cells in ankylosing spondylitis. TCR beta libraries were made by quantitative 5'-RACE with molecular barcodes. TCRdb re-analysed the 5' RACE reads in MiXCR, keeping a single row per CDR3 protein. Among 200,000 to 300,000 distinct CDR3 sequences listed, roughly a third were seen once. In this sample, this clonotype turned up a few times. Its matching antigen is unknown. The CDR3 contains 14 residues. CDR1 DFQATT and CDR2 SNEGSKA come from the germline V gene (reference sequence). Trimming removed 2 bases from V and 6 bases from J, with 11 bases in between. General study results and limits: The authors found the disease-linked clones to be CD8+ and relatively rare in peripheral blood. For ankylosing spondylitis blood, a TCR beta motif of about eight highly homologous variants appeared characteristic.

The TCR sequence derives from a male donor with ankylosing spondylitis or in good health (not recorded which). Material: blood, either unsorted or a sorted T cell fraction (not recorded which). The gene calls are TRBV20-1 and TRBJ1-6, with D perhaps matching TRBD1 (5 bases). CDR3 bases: TGCAGTGCTAGAAAGACAGACCTTAATTCACCCCTCCACTTT. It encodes CSARKTDLNSPLHF.